This record covers a single TCR beta chain. Germline V gives CDR1 SGDLS, CDR2 YYNGEE. CDR3 length: 14 residues. V was trimmed by 0 bases and J by 9 bases, leaving 13 bases between them. These data originate in a study of blood T cell repertoires in COVID-19. Overall study context: Both acute and convalescent COVID-19 samples were obtained from the United States, Italy and Spain. PBMCs, B-cell-depleted T cells, or T cells were the source of the cDNA or gDNA that made up the material.

Seattle-derived patients entered the study during active infection and were followed longitudinally. In the authors' workflow: Counts of nucleated cells, estimated from reference gene primer amplification, were obtained. Only in-frame clones appear in the TCRdb table, and some are missing; sequencing was by immunoSEQ multiplex PCR. That table is the source of V, J and clone size, and D and trimming were worked out from the DNA. Of under 400,000 clones listed, around 87% are singletons. This receptor was identified in a woman under 40 with COVID-19, enrolled during active disease. The chain recombines TRBV9 with TRBJ2-1; the D gene is possibly TRBD2 (5 bases). The specimen sequenced was peripheral blood. The CDR3 DNA reads TGTGCCAGCAGCGTAGCTACCGGGGTCCGTGAGCAGTTCTTC. This codes for CASSVATGVREQFF.